Following are 7 T cell receptor beta chains from one sample sequenced in a study of blood T cells in healthy people across ages. The second PCR ran roughly 6 to 11 cycles with a sample-barcoded 5' primer and J-beta primers. From the 5' RACE reads, TCRdb called clonotypes with MiXCR, one entry per CDR3 protein. The data contain about 680,000 distinct CDR3 sequences, 49% of them singletons. Sequencing used blood. The receptors were gathered from an older woman in good health.

This clonotype was observed once. The gene calls are TRBV14 and TRBJ2-1; 9 bases line up with TRBD2. Germline values: CDR1 SGHDN, CDR2 FVKESK. J was trimmed by 7 bases and V by 0 bases; bases with no gene match: 13. The CDR3 covers 18 residues. As DNA, the CDR3 is TGTGCCAGCAGCCAAGATAGGGCGGGAGGGCCTGTGCGGAATGAGCAGTTCTTC. It specifies CASSQDRAGGPVRNEQFF.

The V call is TRBV20-1, the J call TRBJ2-5; no reliable D call. The J call is doubtful: the DNA matches TRBJ2-7 better. The germline V gene encodes CDR1 DFQATT and CDR2 SNEGSKA (reference sequence). This CDR3 contains 12 residues. The CDR3 sequence: CSAKVAMYEQYF. The CDR3 DNA reads as TGCAGTGCTAAGGTGGCCATGTACGAGCAGTACTTC.

This chain connects TRBV4-3 to TRBJ2-7; 7 nucleotides agree with TRBD1. From germline, CDR1 is LGHNA and CDR2 YSLEER. V gave up 2 bases and J gave up 2 bases; unmatched junction bases: 6. The length of the CDR3 is 15 residues. As DNA, the CDR3 is TGCGCCAGCAGCCAATTCCGGACAGGCCCCTACGAGCAGTACTTC. The encoded protein is CASSQFRTGPYEQYF.

As regards this clonotype: One end of the junction varies from germline; a read error may be responsible. The J gene is TRBJ2-1, the V gene TRBV7-9, with 13 bases identical to TRBD2. CDR3 length: 15 residues. Germline V gives CDR1 SEHNR, CDR2 FQNEAQ (reference sequence). The CDR3 is CASSWTSGRYDEQLF. In DNA, the CDR3 is TGTGCCAGCAGCTGGACTAGCGGGAGATATGATGAGCAGTTATTC.

This clonotype was seen more than once but under ten times. The chain recombines TRBV5-6 with TRBJ2-3, with 13 bases fitting TRBD2. Germline CDR1 SGHDT, CDR2 YYEEEE. V dropped 0 bases and J dropped 6; count of bases not matched to a gene: 10. CDR3 size: 18 residues. In DNA form, the CDR3 reads TGTGCCAGCAGCTTGGTGCCGGGGACTAGCGGGATTGCTGATACGCAGTATTTT. It is translated as CASSLVPGTSGIADTQYF.

This clonotype was found a few times. This rearrangement joins TRBV5-1 to TRBJ2-4; D perhaps matches TRBD2 (6 bases). The CDR3 consists of 14 residues. The V end was cut by 2 bases, the J end by 6 bases, with 12 bases between. Germline lookup yields CDR1 SGHRS and CDR2 YFSETQ. CDR3 DNA: TGCGCCAGCAGCTTCTCGGGAGAGGGAAACATTCAGTACTTC. Amino acids: CASSFSGEGNIQYF. Together with reference TRBV5-1 and TRBJ2-4, the CDR3 gives the full variable domain: KAGVTQTPRYLIKTRGQQVTLSCSPISGHRSVSWYQQTPGQGLQFLFEYFSETQRNKGNFPGRFSGRQFSNSRSEMNVSTLELGDSALYLCASSFSGEGNIQYFGAGTRLSVL.

The rearrangement links TRBV7-9 to TRBJ2-5, with 9 nucleotides matching TRBD2. V was clipped by 2 bases and J by 4 bases; unmatched bases: 11. The V gene's germline CDR1 is SEHNR and CDR2 FQNEAQ (reference sequence). The CDR3 extends over 17 amino acids. The chain's CDR3 is CASSLSWEASGTETQYF. DNA of the CDR3: TGTGCCAGCAGCTTATCCTGGGAAGCTAGCGGGACAGAGACCCAGTACTTC. The full variable domain, its missing parts supplied by reference TRBV7-9 and TRBJ2-5, is DTGVSQNPRHKITKRGQNVTFRCDPISEHNRLYWYRQTLGQGPEFLTYFQNEAQLEKSRLLSDRFSAERPKGSFSTLEIQRTEQGDSAMYLCASSLSWEASGTETQYFGPGTRLLVL.